This is a list of T cell receptor beta chains from one sample in a study of response to subunit inactivated influenza vaccine. TCRdb independently ran MiXCR on the RT-PCR reads; one entry per CDR3 protein. The sample has over 650,000 distinct CDR3 sequences, about 18% seen once; the top ten hold roughly 11%. The specimen comprised PBMCs from blood, sampled 5 days after vaccination. These receptors were taken from a man between 50 and 59 years old who received an inactivated influenza vaccine. The CDR3 runs from the conserved cysteine through the conserved F or W. D genes are given only for firm matches. Size tells how often a clone was seen (once, few, many) or the class of an expanded clone, and some rows leave it out.

size: NA; D: NA; J: TRBJ2-2; V: TRBV5-6; DNA: TGTGCCAGCAGCAACGAGAACACCGGGGAGCTGTTTTTT; CDR3: CASSNENTGELFF
size: NA; D: NA; J: TRBJ1-4; V: TRBV12-3/TRBV12-4; DNA: TGTGCCAGCAGTTTTCTACAGATCGAAAAACTGTTTTTT; CDR3: CASSFLQIEKLFF
size: once; D: NA; J: TRBJ2-6; V: TRBV7-3; DNA: TGTGCCAGCAGCCCCCGGGCCCGGAGGGCCTCTGGGGCCAACGTCCTGACTTTC; CDR3: CASSPRARRASGANVLTF
size: many; D: NA; J: TRBJ2-1; V: TRBV9; DNA: TGTGCCAGCAGCCTTACTGGGAGGAATGAGCAGTTCTTC; CDR3: CASSLTGRNEQFF
size: NA; D: NA; J: TRBJ2-7; V: TRBV12-3/TRBV12-4; DNA: TGTGCCAGCAGTTCAGGGACTCGCTACGAGCAGTACTTC; CDR3: CASSSGTRYEQYF
size: NA; D: TRBD1; J: TRBJ2-7; V: TRBV20-1; DNA: TGCAGTGCTAGATTGGACAGGGCCGACTACGAGCAGTACTTC; CDR3: CSARLDRADYEQYF
size: few; D: TRBD2; J: TRBJ2-5; V: TRBV7-2; DNA: TGTGCCAGCAGCTCGGGACTAGTGAAGCAAGAGACCCAGTACTTC; CDR3: CASSSGLVKQETQYF
size: NA; D: TRBD2; J: TRBJ2-1; V: TRBV4-3; DNA: TGCGCCAGCAGCCGGACCGGGACTAGCGGGCCCTACAATGAGCAGTTCTTC; CDR3: CASSRTGTSGPYNEQFF
size: NA; D: TRBD2; J: TRBJ2-3; V: TRBV20-1; DNA: TGCAGTGCTAGACCTAATTCTAGGCGGGAGCCACCAGATACGCAGTATTTT; CDR3: CSARPNSRREPPDTQYF
size: few; D: TRBD2; J: TRBJ2-1; V: TRBV7-8; DNA: TGTGCCAGCAGCAGAGCTAGCGGGAGGGCCGATGAGCAGTTCTTC; CDR3: CASSRASGRADEQFF
size: NA; D: NA; J: TRBJ2-7; V: TRBV6-1; DNA: TGTGCCAGCAGTCTATTAGGGCAGGGCGGCGAGCAGTACTTC; CDR3: CASSLLGQGGEQYF
size: NA; D: TRBD2; J: TRBJ2-2; V: TRBV7-3; DNA: TGTGCCAGCAGCCCCGGTAGTAGCGGGATGGGTCCCGGGGAGCTGTTTTTT; CDR3: CASSPGSSGMGPGELFF
size: few; D: NA; J: TRBJ1-5; V: TRBV27; DNA: TGTGCCAGCAGTTTAACAGGCTCCCTGGGCAATCAGCCCCAGCATTTT; CDR3: CASSLTGSLGNQPQHF
size: few; D: NA; J: TRBJ2-7; V: TRBV6-5; DNA: TGTGCCAGCAGTTACTCTGGTAGCCACCTAGGATTGGAGCAGTACTTC; CDR3: CASSYSGSHLGLEQYF
size: many; D: TRBD2; J: TRBJ2-1; V: TRBV29-1; DNA: TGCAGCGTTGAAGGACTAGCGGGAGTGGGTGAGCAGTTCTTC; CDR3: CSVEGLAGVGEQFF
size: NA; D: TRBD2; J: TRBJ2-2; V: TRBV20-1; DNA: TGCAGTGCCCGGACTAGCGGGAGAGCCGGGGAGCTGTTTTTT; CDR3: CSARTSGRAGELFF
size: few; D: TRBD1; J: TRBJ1-4; V: TRBV20-1; DNA: TGCAGTGCTCGGTCTGCAGGGGGAAATGAAAAACTGTTTTTT; CDR3: CSARSAGGNEKLFF
size: NA; D: TRBD2; J: TRBJ2-7; V: TRBV20-1; DNA: TGCAGTGCTCACCGGGTAGCGGGAGTTCGGTACGAGCAGTACTTC; CDR3: CSAHRVAGVRYEQYF
size: few; D: TRBD2; J: TRBJ2-7; V: TRBV5-5; DNA: TGTGCCAGCAGCTTGGCCGGGGGGGGTACGGGCTACGAGCAGTACTTC; CDR3: CASSLAGGGTGYEQYF
size: few; D: NA; J: TRBJ1-1; V: TRBV12-3/TRBV12-4; DNA: TGTGCCAGCAGTTTCTCTCTTGGGGTAGGCACTGAAGCTTTCTTT; CDR3: CASSFSLGVGTEAFF
size: few; D: NA; J: TRBJ1-3; V: TRBV29-1; DNA: TGCAGCGTTGAAGAACGGAAAGAGGGTAGTGGAAACACCATATATTTT; CDR3: CSVEERKEGSGNTIYF
size: few; D: TRBD1; J: TRBJ2-1; V: TRBV20-1; DNA: TGCAGTGCTAGCCCCACAGGGGGCTGGACCAATGAGCAGTTCTTC; CDR3: CSASPTGGWTNEQFF
size: few; D: TRBD2; J: TRBJ2-1; V: TRBV29-1; DNA: TGCAGCGTTGAGGGACTAGCGTCCTCCTACAATGAGCAGTTCTTC; CDR3: CSVEGLASSYNEQFF
size: NA; D: TRBD2; J: TRBJ2-3; V: TRBV24-1; DNA: TGTGCCACCAGTGATGTAACTAGCGGGGGCACAGATACGCAGTATTTT; CDR3: CATSDVTSGGTDTQYF
size: few; D: TRBD1; J: TRBJ2-5; V: TRBV7-2; DNA: TGTGCCAGCAGCCCCTACCGGGACAGACAAGAGACCCAGTACTTC; CDR3: CASSPYRDRQETQYF
size: few; D: TRBD1; J: TRBJ2-1; V: TRBV29-1; DNA: TGCAGCGTTGAGCGGGACAGGGGGTTTGATGAGCAGTTCTTC; CDR3: CSVERDRGFDEQFF
size: many; D: NA; J: TRBJ2-3; V: TRBV29-1; DNA: TGCAGCGCCTTTGGGCAGGGGAGCACAGATACGCAGTATTTT; CDR3: CSAFGQGSTDTQYF
size: few; D: NA; J: TRBJ1-5; V: TRBV11-2; DNA: TGTGCCAGCAGCTTAACGGAGTCTCGCAATCAGCCCCAGCATTTT; CDR3: CASSLTESRNQPQHF
size: few; D: TRBD2; J: TRBJ2-7; V: TRBV20-1; DNA: TGCAGTGCTCCTGGGGGGACTAGCGGGAGTACCTACGAGCAGTACTTC; CDR3: CSAPGGTSGSTYEQYF
size: NA; D: NA; J: TRBJ2-1; V: TRBV5-1; DNA: TGCGCCAGCCGACAGGGCGCGGGAGCCCTCAATGAGCAGTTCTTC; CDR3: CASRQGAGALNEQFF
size: NA; D: TRBD1; J: TRBJ2-7; V: TRBV10-3; DNA: TGTGCCATCAGTGAGTCGACAGGGAGAGGTGAGCAGTACTTC; CDR3: CAISESTGRGEQYF
size: NA; D: TRBD2; J: TRBJ2-7; V: TRBV20-1; DNA: TGCAGTGCTAGCCCCTCCGATGTAGCGGGGGGTACCTACGAGCAGTACTTC; CDR3: CSASPSDVAGGTYEQYF
size: few; D: NA; J: TRBJ1-1; V: TRBV10-3; DNA: TGTGCCATCAGTGACTTGATAGGGAGCGCTGAAGCTTTCTTT; CDR3: CAISDLIGSAEAFF
size: NA; D: TRBD2; J: TRBJ2-4; V: TRBV6-1; DNA: TGTGCCAGCAGATCTCTAGCGGGCAAAGCCAAAAACATTCAGTACTTC; CDR3: CASRSLAGKAKNIQYF
size: NA; D: NA; J: TRBJ2-7; V: TRBV11-2; DNA: TGTGCCAGCAGCCCCCAGGCCGAGCAGTACTTC; CDR3: CASSPQAEQYF
size: few; D: NA; J: TRBJ1-2; V: TRBV25-1; DNA: TGTGCCAGCAGTGGGGAGGGGACTCTCCTCCTGAACTATGGCTACACCTTC; CDR3: CASSGEGTLLLNYGYTF
size: NA; D: NA; J: TRBJ2-1; V: TRBV20-1; DNA: TGCAGTGCTAGGAGGGGGGGCGGCTCCTACAATGAGCAGTTCTTC; CDR3: CSARRGGGSYNEQFF
size: NA; D: TRBD2; J: TRBJ2-7; V: TRBV7-9; DNA: TGTGCCAGCAGCGAACAAGCGGGGGCTTCCTACGAGCAGTACTTC; CDR3: CASSEQAGASYEQYF
size: few; D: TRBD1; J: TRBJ2-5; V: TRBV11-2; DNA: TGTGCCAGCACGGGACAGGGGGCCCCCGCCGAGACCCAGTACTTC; CDR3: CASTGQGAPAETQYF
size: many; D: NA; J: TRBJ2-5; V: TRBV29-1; DNA: TGCAGCGTTGAAGGGGGGGACCAAGAGACCCAGTACTTC; CDR3: CSVEGGDQETQYF
size: once; D: TRBD1; J: TRBJ2-7; V: TRBV5-1; DNA: TGCGCCAGCAGCTTTGGACAGGTCCCCTACGAGCAGTACTTC; CDR3: CASSFGQVPYEQYF
size: many; D: NA; J: TRBJ2-7; V: TRBV12-3/TRBV12-4; DNA: TGTGCCAGCAGTTTAGCGCCGGATGGAAGCGAGCAGTACTTC; CDR3: CASSLAPDGSEQYF
size: few; D: TRBD1; J: TRBJ2-7; V: TRBV10-3; DNA: TGTGCCATCAGCTTAGACAGGGGCAACGAGCAGTACTTC; CDR3: CAISLDRGNEQYF
size: few; D: NA; J: TRBJ2-7; V: TRBV20-1; DNA: TGCAGTGCTGGAGACAGGTGGTACGAGCAGTACTTC; CDR3: CSAGDRWYEQYF